Listed here are 21 T cell receptor beta chains from one sample, sequenced in a study of identical twins. Each CDR3 protein gets one entry after TCRdb re-called the 5' RACE reads with MiXCR. The sample includes 400,000 to 550,000 distinct CDR3 sequences, 20% to 25% of them seen just once. In addition, the sample was reused for a study of T cells expressing NK-cell markers.

Sequences were obtained from CD4+ T cells sorted from blood. These receptors were collected from a woman between 18 and 30 years old in good health.

The chain is built from TRBV27 and TRBJ2-2; unclear D gene. Trimming pared 2 bases from V and 0 bases from J, leaving 4 bases between. The CDR3 is 14 residues long. Germline values: CDR1 MNHEY, CDR2 SMNVEV (reference sequence). CDR3 region: CASSLQANTGELFF. For the CDR3, the DNA is TGTGCCAGCAGTTTACAAGCGAACACCGGGGAGCTGTTTTTT.

This clonotype has only a few counts. This sequence joins TRBV12-5 and TRBJ2-7; D gene unclear. V gave up 1 base and J gave up 4 bases, with 5 bases separating them. This CDR3 has 12 residues. CDR1 is LGHNT, CDR2 FRNRAP, per germline. The CDR3 nucleotides are TGTGCTAGTGGTTTGGCGCAGTACGAGCAGTACTTC. Protein product: CASGLAQYEQYF.

This clonotype was recorded a few times. The chain has TRBV4-1 and TRBJ1-2; D gene uncertain. Trimming left V 0 bases short and J 8 bases short, with 13 bases between. CDR1 MGHRA and CDR2 YSYEKL come from the germline V gene. This CDR3 comprises 14 residues. The CDR3 loop is CASSQDSAASGYTF. The CDR3 bases are TGCGCCAGCAGCCAAGACTCAGCGGCGTCGGGCTACACCTTC.

This clonotype occurred a few times. V gene TRBV6-2 or TRBV6-3 combines with J gene TRBJ2-7; D gene unclear. The ends were cut back, 6 bases at V and 3 bases at J, with 12 bases in the middle. In germline, CDR1 is MNHEY, CDR2 SVGEGT. The CDR3 runs to 13 residues. The CDR3 DNA sequence: TGTGCCAGCAGCGATAGTTCCCGCTACGAGCAGTACTTC. It specifies CASSDSSRYEQYF.

The chain recombines TRBV30 with TRBJ2-7; the D gene is possibly TRBD2 (6 bases). The V and J ends lost 2 bases and 3 bases respectively, with 17 bases between them. The CDR3 length is 15 residues. CDR1 is GTSNPN, CDR2 SVGIG, per germline (reference sequence). The CDR3 nucleotides are TGTGCCTGGAGTAATAGCGGAAACCCCAGCTACGAGCAGTACTTC. It codes for CAWSNSGNPSYEQYF.

This clonotype has only a few counts. This chain links TRBV6-6 with TRBJ2-1, with D perhaps TRBD2 (6 bases). Germline V gives CDR1 MNHNY, CDR2 SVGAGI (reference sequence). The CDR3 is 12 amino acids. V was clipped by 2 bases and J by 7 bases, with 6 bases between them. In DNA, the CDR3 is TGTGCCAGCAGTTACGCGGGGAATGAGCAGTTCTTC. It codes for CASSYAGNEQFF.

The chain links TRBV20-1 to TRBJ2-7, with TRBD1 identical over 7 bases. V gave up 7 bases and J gave up 3 bases; unmatched junction bases: 12. Germline loops: CDR1 DFQATT, CDR2 SNEGSKA (reference sequence). CDR3 size: 14 residues. For the CDR3, the DNA is TGCAGTGGTCTCAGAGGGGGCGAGGACTACGAGCAGTACTTC. Its protein product is CSGLRGGEDYEQYF.

In its sample, this clonotype was seen a few times. The chain is built from TRBV15 and TRBJ2-5, with D tentatively TRBD2 (5 bases). CDR1 LNHNV and CDR2 YYDKDF come from the germline V gene (reference sequence). Trimming stripped 1 base from V and 4 bases from J, with 10 bases between. The length of the CDR3 is 14 residues. CDR3 sequence: CATSRAGLLETQYF. CDR3 DNA sequence: TGTGCCACCAGCAGAGCTGGACTCCTAGAGACCCAGTACTTC.

The genes are TRBV15 and TRBJ2-7; no firm D call. Trimming removed 2 bases from V and 5 bases from J, with 7 bases in between. The CDR3 contains 12 residues. CDR1 and CDR2 from the germline V gene are LNHNV and YYDKDF (reference sequence). CDR3 in DNA: TGTGCCACCAGCAGAATGTACAACGAGCAGTACTTC. Translated: CATSRMYNEQYF.

The chain links TRBV28 to TRBJ1-3; 7 positions agree with TRBD1. Germline V lookup: CDR1 MDHEN, CDR2 SYDVKM. J gave up 2 bases and V 11 bases, and 9 bases lay outside the gene matches. This CDR3 comprises 14 residues. This CDR3 is CALSSQGAGNTIYF. Written as DNA, the CDR3 is TGTGCCCTTTCCTCCCAGGGGGCTGGAAACACCATATATTTT.

The rearrangement links TRBV5-1 to TRBJ2-3, with 7 positions matching TRBD1. The CDR3 sequence is 13 residues long. Trimming at V came to 7 bases and at J to 2 bases, leaving 4 bases not matched to a gene. Germline values: CDR1 SGHRS, CDR2 YFSETQ. CDR3 nucleotides: TGCGCCAGCGAACAGGGGAACACAGATACGCAGTATTTT. Amino acids: CASEQGNTDTQYF.

This clonotype was picked up a small number of times. The V call is TRBV19, the J call TRBJ2-5; D not certain. The CDR3 runs to 13 residues. CDR1 and CDR2 (germline): LNHDA, SQIVND (reference sequence). Trimming removed 4 bases from V and 2 bases from J, with 8 bases in between. The CDR3 sequence is CASSRAHQETQYF. The CDR3 DNA is TGTGCCAGTAGTAGAGCACATCAAGAGACCCAGTACTTC. Based on the CDR3 plus reference TRBV19 and TRBJ2-5, the full variable domain is DGGITQSPKYLFRKEGQNVTLSCEQNLNHDAMYWYRQDPGQGLRLIYYSQIVNDFQKGDIAEGYSVSREKKESFPLTVTSAQKNPTAFYLCASSRAHQETQYFGPGTRLLVL.

This clonotype was picked up a small number of times. This CDR3 reads CSAGDSPPYQYF. The CDR3 DNA reads as TGCAGTGCTGGGGACAGCCCACCTTATCAGTACTTC. The chain uses TRBV20-1 and TRBJ2-7, with 7 bases matching TRBD1. The germline CDR1 and CDR2 sequences are DFQATT and SNEGSKA (reference sequence). The ends lost 5 bases at V and 10 bases at J; junction bases unmatched: 11. The CDR3 has 12 amino acids.

V gene TRBV5-1 combines with J gene TRBJ2-5; a possible D gene is TRBD2 (5 bases). Germline assignment: CDR1 SGHRS and CDR2 YFSETQ. The V and J ends lost 4 bases and 10 bases respectively, with 26 bases between them. The CDR3 contains 16 residues. This chain's CDR3 is CASSLTPIDWRSDQYF. The CDR3 coding sequence is TGCGCCAGCAGCCTCACCCCAATAGACTGGAGGTCGGACCAGTACTTC. Full variable domain (rest looked up from reference TRBV5-1 and TRBJ2-5): KAGVTQTPRYLIKTRGQQVTLSCSPISGHRSVSWYQQTPGQGLQFLFEYFSETQRNKGNFPGRFSGRQFSNSRSEMNVSTLELGDSALYLCASSLTPIDWRSDQYFGPGTRLLVL.

The chain has TRBV20-1 and TRBJ1-3; TRBD1 is a possible D gene (6 bases). This CDR3 region has 14 residues. The V end was cut by 6 bases, the J end by 6 bases, with 18 bases between. Germline V CDR1 and CDR2: DFQATT, SNEGSKA (reference sequence). The CDR3 reads CSAQLGALENTIYF. Here the CDR3 DNA reads TGCAGTGCGCAGCTGGGGGCTCTGGAAAACACCATATATTTT.

The chain employs TRBV20-1 and TRBJ2-4; D possibly corresponds to TRBD1 (6 bases). CDR1 DFQATT and CDR2 SNEGSKA come from the germline V gene (reference sequence). The CDR3 sequence is 12 residues long. V was trimmed by 5 bases and J by 7 bases, leaving 12 bases between them. The CDR3 here is CSARLTGNIQYF. For the CDR3, the DNA is TGCAGTGCTCGGCTCACAGGGAACATTCAGTACTTC.

The DNA for the CDR3 is TGTGCCAGCAGTGAGGAAGTGGTAGATACGCAGTATTTT. Encoded protein: CASSEEVVDTQYF. J is TRBJ2-3 and V is TRBV2; no clear D gene. The CDR3 has 13 amino acids. The germline CDR1 and CDR2 sequences are SNHLY and FYNNEI. V gave up 3 bases and J gave up 5 bases, with 9 bases separating them. The entire variable domain, with the rest obtained from reference TRBV2 and TRBJ2-3, is as follows: EPEVTQTPSHQVTQMGQEVILRCVPISNHLYFYWYRQILGQKVEFLVSFYNNEISEKSEIFDDQFSVERPDGSNFTLKIRSTKLEDSAMYFCASSEEVVDTQYFGPGTRLTVL.

The chain has TRBV20-1 and TRBJ2-7; D is ambiguous. With 5 bases removed from V and 3 bases from J, the gap between germline ends came to 8 bases. Germline assignment: CDR1 DFQATT and CDR2 SNEGSKA (reference sequence). The CDR3 covers 11 residues. Written as DNA, the CDR3 is TGCAGTGCTTCTAGGAACTACGAGCAGTACTTC. Its translation is CSASRNYEQYF.

The J gene is TRBJ1-2, the V gene TRBV20-1, with TRBD1 identical over 8 bases. Per germline, CDR1 DFQATT and CDR2 SNEGSKA (reference sequence). This CDR3 spans 11 amino acids. The J segment lost 7 bases and the V segment lost 6 bases, leaving 4 bases of the junction unmatched. CDR3 protein: CSADRASGYTF. The CDR3 bases are TGCAGTGCGGACAGGGCAAGTGGCTACACCTTC.

The CDR3 region is CASSLARINTGELFF. CDR3 nucleotides: TGTGCCAGCAGTTTAGCCAGGATTAACACCGGGGAGCTGTTTTTT. The rearrangement uses TRBV12-3 or TRBV12-4 and TRBJ2-2; D gene uncertain. The ends were cut back, 0 bases at V and 2 bases at J, with 7 bases in the middle. The CDR3 has 15 residues.

The chain links TRBV29-1 to TRBJ2-1, with 7 bases fitting TRBD1. Germline values: CDR1 SQVTM, CDR2 ANQGSEA. This CDR3 comprises 16 residues. Germline trimming cut 6 bases from V and 6 bases from J; bases unmatched to any gene: 17. The CDR3 spells CSVDSEKQGQFNEQFF. In DNA, the CDR3 is TGCAGCGTCGACTCCGAAAAACAGGGGCAATTCAATGAGCAGTTCTTC.